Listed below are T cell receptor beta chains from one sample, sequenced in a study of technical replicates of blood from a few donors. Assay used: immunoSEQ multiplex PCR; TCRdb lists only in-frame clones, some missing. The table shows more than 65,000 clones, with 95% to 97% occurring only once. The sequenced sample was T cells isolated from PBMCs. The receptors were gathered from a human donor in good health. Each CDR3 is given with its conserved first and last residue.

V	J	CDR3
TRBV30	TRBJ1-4	CAWRGYQKTGEKLFF
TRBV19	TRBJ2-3	CASSIGRLTDTQYF
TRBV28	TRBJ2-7	CASRLAGVNYEQYF
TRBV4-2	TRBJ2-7	CASSLRTSVPYEQYF
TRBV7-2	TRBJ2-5	CASSLVGTSGSETQYF
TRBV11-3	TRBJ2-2	CASSRHTRRAGGNGELFF
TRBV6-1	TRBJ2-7	CASRGSGRGWEQYF
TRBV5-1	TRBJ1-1	CASSLGQGAKGTEAFF
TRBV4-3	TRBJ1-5	CASSLGRQEGQPQHF
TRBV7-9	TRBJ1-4	CASSFQGTVEKLFF
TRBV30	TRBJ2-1	CAWGTSGIEVQFF
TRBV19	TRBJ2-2	CASSTVTGELFF
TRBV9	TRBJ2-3	CASSGLAAAVLDAQYF
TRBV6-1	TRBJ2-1	CASSESTAFYNEQFF
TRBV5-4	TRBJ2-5	CASSLEVEETQYF
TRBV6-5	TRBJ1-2	CASSYSLEVDGYTF
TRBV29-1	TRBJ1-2	CSVAGGHGYTF
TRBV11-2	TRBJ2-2	CASSFGSKVSGELFF
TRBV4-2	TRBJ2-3	CASSPLTGTPTDTQYF
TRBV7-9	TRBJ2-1	CASTPRTGLADNEQFF
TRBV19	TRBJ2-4	CASSTGKNIQYF
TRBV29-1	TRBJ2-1	CSVLAGDVNEQFF
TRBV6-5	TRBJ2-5	CASSQGLAGAQYF
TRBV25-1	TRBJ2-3	CASSESNTQYF